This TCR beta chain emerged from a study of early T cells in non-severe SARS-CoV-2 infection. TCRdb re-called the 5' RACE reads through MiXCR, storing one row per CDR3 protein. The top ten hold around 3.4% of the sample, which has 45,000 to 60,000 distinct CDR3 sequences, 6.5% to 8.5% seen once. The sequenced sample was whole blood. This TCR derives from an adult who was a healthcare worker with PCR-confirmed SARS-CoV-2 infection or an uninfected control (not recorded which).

This CDR3 is CASSLGARVYEQYF. DNA for the CDR3: TGTGCCAGCAGCTTAGGGGCCAGGGTCTACGAGCAGTACTTC. V usage is TRBV7-2 and J usage is TRBJ2-7, with TRBD1 as a possible D gene (5 bases). V lost 1 base and J 3 bases, leaving 10 bases between the germline ends. Germline V gives CDR1 SGHTA, CDR2 FQGNSA. This CDR3 comprises 14 residues.